Listed below are T cell receptor beta chains from one sample, sequenced in a study of blood T cell repertoires in COVID-19. Some clones are missing from TCRdb's copy, which holds only in-frame ones; the method was immunoSEQ multiplex PCR. The sample records 150,000 to 200,000 clones, less than 85% being singletons. Input material: peripheral blood. Receptor source: a woman between 40 and 50 years old with COVID-19, enrolled during active disease. CDR3s include the opening cysteine and the closing phenylalanine or tryptophan. The D gene is left open where the match is weak. Clone size, where shown, is once, few, many, or a class for clones that have expanded.

D gene	V gene	J gene	clone size	CDR3 DNA	CDR3 protein
-	TRBV20-1	TRBJ1-2	-	TGCAGTGCTCCCAATTATGGCTACACCTTC	CSAPNYGYTF
TRBD2	TRBV20-1	TRBJ2-3	-	TGCAGTGCTAGTTCGCGGGAGGGCGGCACAGATACGCAGTATTTT	CSASSREGGTDTQYF
-	TRBV18	TRBJ2-1	-	TGTGCCAGCTCACCGCAGGGGCGGAATGAGCAGTTCTTC	CASSPQGRNEQFF
-	TRBV30	TRBJ1-2	-	TGTGCCTGGGGGGGGAGTTGGGAAGGCTACACCTTC	CAWGGSWEGYTF
TRBD1	TRBV11-1	TRBJ2-2	-	TGTGCCAGCAGCTCGGGTCGGACAGGGCACACCGGGGAGCTGTTTTTT	CASSSGRTGHTGELFF
TRBD2	TRBV6-6	TRBJ2-1	-	TGTGCCAGCAGGACTAGCGGGGGGGCGAGTGAGCAGTTCTTC	CASRTSGGASEQFF
-	TRBV2	TRBJ2-4	once	TGTGCCAGCAAGCGACAGAGCATAGCCAAAAACATTCAGTACTTC	CASKRQSIAKNIQYF
TRBD2	TRBV9	TRBJ2-5	-	TGTGCCAGCAGCGTACTTCGTTTCTCAGCGGGGAACCAAGAGACCCAGTACTTC	CASSVLRFSAGNQETQYF
-	TRBV6-2/TRBV6-3	TRBJ1-3	-	TGTGCCAGCAGTCGGCTGCAAGGACAAGCCTCTGGAAACACCATATATTTT	CASSRLQGQASGNTIYF
-	TRBV5-6	TRBJ2-1	once	TGTGCCAGCAGATTCCAGGGGAATGAGCAGTTCTTC	CASRFQGNEQFF
-	TRBV2	TRBJ1-5	few	TGTGCCAGCAGTGATTACAGTATTAGCAATCAGCCCCAGCATTTT	CASSDYSISNQPQHF
-	TRBV19	TRBJ2-2	few	TGTGCCAGTAGTATGGGCAGCACCGGGGAGCTGTTTTTT	CASSMGSTGELFF
TRBD2	TRBV7-8	TRBJ2-5	-	TGTGCCAGCAGCTTAGTGAGATTAGCGGGAAGAGAGACCCAGTACTTC	CASSLVRLAGRETQYF
TRBD1	TRBV2	TRBJ1-2	many	TGTGCCAGCGCCCCGGGGCAGGGGGTAGGCTACACCTTC	CASAPGQGVGYTF
TRBD2	TRBV27	TRBJ2-3	-	TGTGCCAGCAGTTTATTAGGGACTAGCATAACAGATACGCAGTATTTT	CASSLLGTSITDTQYF
TRBD2	TRBV19	TRBJ2-2	once	TGTGCCAGCTCTAGCGGGAGGGACACCGGGGAGCTGTTTTTT	CASSSGRDTGELFF